These 16 T cell receptor beta chains share one sample of origin, sequenced in a study of CD8 T cells in ankylosing spondylitis (TCRdb year 2017). Library construction relied on 5' RACE. Reads for this sample came from an Illumina HiSeq 2500. TCRdb handled the public reads itself, with Q25 trimming in fastp and clone calling in MiXCR, and kept productive beta chains. Identical CDR3 proteins give one entry, which carries the most common genes and DNA. This sample has 220,000 or so distinct CDR3 sequences in its table, and roughly a tenth of those were observed once. About 20% of the sample belongs to the ten largest clones. The sequencing input was blood, either unsorted or a sorted T cell fraction (not recorded which). These TCRs come from a male donor with ankylosing spondylitis or in good health (not recorded which).

This clonotype showed up many times. CDR3: CASSLARGGPSGDTQYF. In nucleotides, the CDR3 is TGTGCCAGCAGCTTGGCCAGGGGGGGACCTTCAGGAGATACGCAGTATTTT. This chain joins TRBV5-8 and TRBJ2-3; perhaps D is TRBD1 or TRBD2 (7 bases each). The CDR3 has 17 residues. Germline V CDR1 and CDR2: SGHTS, YDEGEE. With 0 bases removed from V and 5 bases from J, the gap between germline ends came to 19 bases.

This clonotype came up many times. The chain carries TRBV5-1 and TRBJ2-7; no definite D call. In germline, CDR1 is SGHRS, CDR2 YFSETQ. V lost 3 bases, J lost 5 bases, and 9 bases lay in between. CDR3 length equals 12 residues. The CDR3 sequence is CASSSGRDEQYF. CDR3 coding DNA: TGCGCCAGCAGCTCCGGACGTGACGAGCAGTACTTC.

This clonotype was detected ten times or more. The chain couples TRBV5-8 to TRBJ2-4; D call uncertain. V lost 3 bases, J lost 8 bases, and 18 bases lay in between. In germline, CDR1 is SGHTS, CDR2 YDEGEE. This CDR3 contains 15 residues. DNA of the CDR3: TGTGCCAGCAGCTCCCTTGACGTCCCTGCGGACATTCAGTACTTC. Amino acid sequence: CASSSLDVPADIQYF.

This clonotype was counted only a few times. This chain uses TRBV11-1 with TRBJ1-2, with 8 bases matching TRBD1. The CDR3 runs to 18 residues. Trimming at V came to 5 bases and at J to 0 bases, leaving 14 bases not matched to a gene. The germline gives CDR1 SGHAT, CDR2 FQDESV (reference sequence). CDR3 sequence: CASSNIWDRTTANYGYTF. The CDR3 DNA follows: TGTGCCAGCAGCAACATTTGGGACAGGACAACAGCTAACTATGGCTACACCTTC.

V is TRBV5-1 and J is TRBJ2-7; 12 bases align to TRBD2. CDR1 and CDR2 (germline): SGHRS, YFSETQ. CDR3 length equals 15 residues. V trimming: 1 base; J trimming: 2 bases; junction bases outside the gene matches: 1. The CDR3 here is CASSLRTSGTYEQYF. DNA of the CDR3: TGCGCCAGCAGCTTGAGGACTAGCGGGACCTACGAGCAGTACTTC.

In this sample, this clonotype turned up many times. The chain couples TRBV6-1 to TRBJ2-3, with 10 bases lining up with TRBD2. This CDR3 is built from 16 residues. With V trimmed by 7 bases and J by 0 bases, 7 bases remained unmatched. CDR1 is MNHNS, CDR2 SASEGT, per germline. The CDR3 here is CASKLAGARSTDTQYF. The CDR3 DNA is TGTGCCAGCAAGCTAGCGGGGGCCAGGAGCACAGATACGCAGTATTTT.

The chain joins TRBV12-3 or TRBV12-4 to TRBJ2-3; 9 bases line up with TRBD2. J gave up 4 bases and V 1 base, and 3 bases lay outside the gene matches. CDR3 size: 15 residues. CDR3 nucleotide sequence: TGTGCCAGCAGTTTAGAGCGGGGGGCATCAGATACGCAGTATTTT. Residues: CASSLERGASDTQYF.

This clonotype was seen repeatedly, ten times or more. This chain connects TRBV9 to TRBJ2-3; TRBD1 matches 8 bases. The CDR3 consists of 14 residues. Trimming at V came to 0 bases and at J to 7 bases, leaving 4 bases not matched to a gene. CDR1 and CDR2 (germline): SGDLS, YYNGEE. The CDR3 nucleotides are TGTGCCAGCAGCGTAGGGACAGGGAAAAATACGCAGTATTTT. Translating gives CASSVGTGKNTQYF.

This clonotype was counted once. J is TRBJ1-1 and V is TRBV28; no clear D gene. The CDR3 consists of 15 residues. Germline-derived CDR1 and CDR2 are MDHEN and SYDVKM. The V and J ends lost 8 bases and 2 bases respectively, with 18 bases between them. For the CDR3, the DNA is TGTGCCAGCGTTGCCAGGTCTCCCTCAAACACTGAAGCTTTCTTT. The encoded protein is CASVARSPSNTEAFF.

This clonotype was seen more than once but under ten times. J is TRBJ2-5 and V is TRBV12-3 or TRBV12-4; 7 nucleotides agree with TRBD2. V was pared by 7 bases and J by 7 bases, with 9 bases of the junction left unmatched. The CDR3 runs to 13 residues. The CDR3 DNA reads as TGTGCCAGCACCCCCAGCGGGGATGGGACCCAGTACTTC. Protein sequence: CASTPSGDGTQYF.

This clonotype was observed a handful of times. The genes are TRBV28 and TRBJ2-5; 8 bases match TRBD1. The CDR3 is 15 residues long. Losses at the gene ends were 5 bases for V and 7 bases for J; bases not matched to a gene: 12. Germline CDR1 is MDHEN and CDR2 is SYDVKM. The CDR3 spells CASSDGQGIDWTQYF. The CDR3 DNA follows: TGTGCCAGCAGTGATGGACAGGGCATTGATTGGACCCAGTACTTC.

This clonotype occurred a few times. The chain uses TRBV6-1 and TRBJ2-4, with 7 bases lining up with TRBD1. Germline V CDR1 and CDR2: MNHNS, SASEGT. Losses at the gene ends were 6 bases for V and 3 bases for J; bases not matched to a gene: 8. This CDR3 comprises 15 residues. This chain's CDR3 is CASSSGGLGKNIQYF. The DNA of the CDR3 is TGTGCCAGCAGCTCAGGGGGTTTGGGCAAAAACATTCAGTACTTC.

This clonotype appeared many times. The rearrangement links TRBV5-1 to TRBJ1-6, with D tentatively TRBD1 (5 bases). Germline-derived CDR1 and CDR2 are SGHRS and YFSETQ. The CDR3 is made up of 15 amino acids. With 2 bases removed from V and 10 bases from J, the gap between germline ends came to 16 bases. The CDR3 loop reads CASSLQGVQGSPLHF. The CDR3 bases are TGCGCCAGCAGCTTACAAGGGGTTCAAGGATCACCCCTCCACTTT. Combining the CDR3 with reference TRBV5-1 and TRBJ1-6 gives the whole variable domain KAGVTQTPRYLIKTRGQQVTLSCSPISGHRSVSWYQQTPGQGLQFLFEYFSETQRNKGNFPGRFSGRQFSNSRSEMNVSTLELGDSALYLCASSLQGVQGSPLHFGNGTRLTVT.

This clonotype was observed many times. The rearrangement joins TRBV29-1 to TRBJ2-3, with no clear D. The CDR3 runs to 14 residues. The V and J ends lost 2 bases and 2 bases respectively, with 11 bases between them. In germline, CDR1 is SQVTM, CDR2 ANQGSEA. As DNA, the CDR3 is TGCAGCGTTGAATATGAGATTCTCACAGATACGCAGTATTTT. This sequence encodes CSVEYEILTDTQYF.

The gene calls are TRBV6-1 and TRBJ1-5; 7 bases match TRBD1. The V gene's germline CDR1 is MNHNS and CDR2 SASEGT. The CDR3 covers 15 residues. Germline trimming cut 6 bases from V and 3 bases from J; bases unmatched to any gene: 8. The CDR3 DNA sequence: TGTGCCAGCAGCTCGGGACAGAACTTCAATCAGCCCCAGCATTTT. Translating gives CASSSGQNFNQPQHF.

At least ten counts were recorded for this clonotype. The chain recombines TRBV7-6 with TRBJ2-5, with D uncertain. Between the trimmed V and J ends, which lost 0 bases and 1 base, there was a span of 9 bases. From germline, CDR1 is SGHVS and CDR2 FNYEAQ. The CDR3 covers 15 residues. The CDR3 bases are TGTGCCAGCAGCTTAGCGGTCCCAGGCCAAGAGACCCAGTACTTC. This encodes CASSLAVPGQETQYF.